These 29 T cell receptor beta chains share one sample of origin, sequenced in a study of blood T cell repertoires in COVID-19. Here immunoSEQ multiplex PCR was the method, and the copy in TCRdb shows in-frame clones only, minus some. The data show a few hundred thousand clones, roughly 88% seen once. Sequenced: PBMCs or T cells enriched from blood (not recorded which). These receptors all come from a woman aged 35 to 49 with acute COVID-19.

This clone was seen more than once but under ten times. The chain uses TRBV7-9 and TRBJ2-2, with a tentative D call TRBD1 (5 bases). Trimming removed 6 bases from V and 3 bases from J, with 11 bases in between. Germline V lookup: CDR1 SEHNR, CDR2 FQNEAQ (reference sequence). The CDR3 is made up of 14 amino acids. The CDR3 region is CASRDLGDTGELFF. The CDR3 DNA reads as TGTGCCAGCAGAGACTTAGGGGACACCGGGGAGCTGTTTTTT.

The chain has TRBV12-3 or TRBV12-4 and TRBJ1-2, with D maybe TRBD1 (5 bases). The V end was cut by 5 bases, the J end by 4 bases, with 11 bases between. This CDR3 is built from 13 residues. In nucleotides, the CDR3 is TGTGCCAGCAGTAGGGGCGGATTCTATGGCTACACCTTC. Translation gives CASSRGGFYGYTF.

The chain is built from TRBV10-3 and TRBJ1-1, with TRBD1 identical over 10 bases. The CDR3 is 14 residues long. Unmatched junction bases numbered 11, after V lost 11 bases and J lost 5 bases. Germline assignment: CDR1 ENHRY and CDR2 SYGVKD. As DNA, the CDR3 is TGTGCCTCCAGACAGGGGGCCGAGCGGACTGAAGCTTTCTTT. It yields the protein CASRQGAERTEAFF.

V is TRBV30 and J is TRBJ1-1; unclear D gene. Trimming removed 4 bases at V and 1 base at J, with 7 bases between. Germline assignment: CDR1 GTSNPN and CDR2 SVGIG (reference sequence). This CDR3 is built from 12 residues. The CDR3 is CAWKRANTEAFF. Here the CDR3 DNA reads TGTGCCTGGAAGAGGGCGAACACTGAAGCTTTCTTT.

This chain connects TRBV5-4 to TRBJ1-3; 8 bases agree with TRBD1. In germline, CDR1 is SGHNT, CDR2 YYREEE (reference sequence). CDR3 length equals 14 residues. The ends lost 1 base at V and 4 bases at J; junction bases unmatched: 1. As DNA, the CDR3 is TGTGCCAGCAGCTTGCCAGGGGGCGGAAACACCATATATTTT. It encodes CASSLPGGGNTIYF.

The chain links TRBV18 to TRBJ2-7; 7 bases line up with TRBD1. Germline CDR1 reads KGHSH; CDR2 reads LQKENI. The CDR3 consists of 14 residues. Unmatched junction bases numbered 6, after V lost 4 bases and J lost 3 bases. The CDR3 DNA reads TGTGCCAGCTCACGGGACAGAGGGATCTACGAGCAGTACTTC. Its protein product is CASSRDRGIYEQYF.

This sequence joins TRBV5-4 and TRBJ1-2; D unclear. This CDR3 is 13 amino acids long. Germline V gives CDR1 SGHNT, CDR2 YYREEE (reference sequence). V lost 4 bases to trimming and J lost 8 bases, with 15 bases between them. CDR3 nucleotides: TGTGCCAGCAGCCGACCGGCAGGTCAGGGCTACACCTTC. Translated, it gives CASSRPAGQGYTF.

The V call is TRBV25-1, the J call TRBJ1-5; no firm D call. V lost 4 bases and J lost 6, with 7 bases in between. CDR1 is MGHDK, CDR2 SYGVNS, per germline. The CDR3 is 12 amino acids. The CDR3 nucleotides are TGTGCCAGCAGTGTTGGGAGTCAGCCCCAGCATTTT. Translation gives CASSVGSQPQHF.

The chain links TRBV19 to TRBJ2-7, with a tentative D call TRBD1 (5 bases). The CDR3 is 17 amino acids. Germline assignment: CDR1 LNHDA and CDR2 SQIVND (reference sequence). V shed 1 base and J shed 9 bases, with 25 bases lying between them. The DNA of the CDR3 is TGTGCCAGTAGTATAGCCAAAAAAGGCCCAAGAGGACACTGGCAGTACTTC. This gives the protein CASSIAKKGPRGHWQYF.

CDR3 sequence: CASSLASGGNYNEQFF. The DNA for the CDR3 is TGTGCCAGCAGCTTAGCTTCAGGGGGCAACTACAATGAGCAGTTCTTC. This rearrangement joins TRBV7-9 to TRBJ2-1, with 8 nucleotides matching TRBD1. This CDR3 is 16 amino acids long. CDR1 is SEHNR, CDR2 FQNEAQ, per germline (reference sequence). V gave up 0 bases and J gave up 3 bases; unmatched junction bases: 4.

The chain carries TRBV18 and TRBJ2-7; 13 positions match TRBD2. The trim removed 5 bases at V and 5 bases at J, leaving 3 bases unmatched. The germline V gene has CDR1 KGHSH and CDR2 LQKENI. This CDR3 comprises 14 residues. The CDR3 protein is CASSAGLAGDEQYV. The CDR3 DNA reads TGTGCCAGCTCAGCCGGACTAGCGGGAGACGAGCAGTACGTC.

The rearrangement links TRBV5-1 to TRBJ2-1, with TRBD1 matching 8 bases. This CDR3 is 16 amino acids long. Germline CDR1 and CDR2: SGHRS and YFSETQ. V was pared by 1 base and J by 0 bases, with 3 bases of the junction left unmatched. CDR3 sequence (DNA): TGCGCCAGCAGCTTGACAGGGGGAAGCTCCTACAATGAGCAGTTCTTC. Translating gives CASSLTGGSSYNEQFF.

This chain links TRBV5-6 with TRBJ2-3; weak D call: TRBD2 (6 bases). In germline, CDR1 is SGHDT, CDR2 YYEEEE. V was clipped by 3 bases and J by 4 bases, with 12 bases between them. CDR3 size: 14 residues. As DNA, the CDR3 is TGTGCCAGCAGCTCTAAAGGACTATCAGATACGCAGTATTTT. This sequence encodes CASSSKGLSDTQYF. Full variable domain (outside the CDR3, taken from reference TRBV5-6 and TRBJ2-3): DAGVTQSPTHLIKTRGQQVTLRCSPKSGHDTVSWYQQALGQGPQFIFQYYEEEERQRGNFPDRFSGHQFPNYSSELNVNALLLGDSALYLCASSSKGLSDTQYFGPGTRLTVL.

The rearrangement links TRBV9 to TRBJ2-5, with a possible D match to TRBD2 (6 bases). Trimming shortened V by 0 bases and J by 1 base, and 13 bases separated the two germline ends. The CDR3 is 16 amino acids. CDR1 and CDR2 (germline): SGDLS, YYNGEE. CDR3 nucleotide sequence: TGTGCCAGCAGCGTAGCGGGGGTTCCCTCCCAAGAGACCCAGTACTTC. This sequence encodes CASSVAGVPSQETQYF.

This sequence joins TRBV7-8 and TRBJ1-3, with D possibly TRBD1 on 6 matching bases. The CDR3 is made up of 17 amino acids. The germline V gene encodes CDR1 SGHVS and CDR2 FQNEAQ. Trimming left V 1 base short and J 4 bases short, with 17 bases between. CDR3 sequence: CASSLGFRGATGNTIYF. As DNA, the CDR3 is TGTGCCAGCAGCTTAGGGTTCCGGGGGGCAACGGGAAACACCATATATTTT. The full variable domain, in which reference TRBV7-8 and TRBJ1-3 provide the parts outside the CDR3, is GAGVSQSPRYKVAKRGQDVALRCDPISGHVSLFWYQQALGQGPEFLTYFQNEAQLDKSGLPSDRFFAERPEGSVSTLKIQRTQQEDSAVYLCASSLGFRGATGNTIYFGEGSWLTVV.

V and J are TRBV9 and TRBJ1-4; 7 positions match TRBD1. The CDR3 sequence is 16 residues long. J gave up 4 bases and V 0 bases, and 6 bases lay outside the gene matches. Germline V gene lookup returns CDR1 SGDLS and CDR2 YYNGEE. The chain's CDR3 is CASSVGWGQLNEKLFF. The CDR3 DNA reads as TGTGCCAGCAGCGTAGGGTGGGGACAGCTTAATGAAAAACTGTTTTTT. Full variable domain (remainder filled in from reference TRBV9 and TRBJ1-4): DSGVTQTPKHLITATGQRVTLRCSPRSGDLSVYWYQQSLDQGLQFLIQYYNGEERAKGNILERFSAQQFPDLHSELNLSSLELGDSALYFCASSVGWGQLNEKLFFGSGTQLSVL.

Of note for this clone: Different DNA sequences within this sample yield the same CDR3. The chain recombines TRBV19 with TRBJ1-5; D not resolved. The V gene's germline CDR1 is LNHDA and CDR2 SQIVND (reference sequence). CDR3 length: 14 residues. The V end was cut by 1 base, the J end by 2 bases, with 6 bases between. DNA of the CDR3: TGTGCCAGTAGTATAGTTACAGGCAATCAGCCCCAGCATTTT. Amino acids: CASSIVTGNQPQHF.

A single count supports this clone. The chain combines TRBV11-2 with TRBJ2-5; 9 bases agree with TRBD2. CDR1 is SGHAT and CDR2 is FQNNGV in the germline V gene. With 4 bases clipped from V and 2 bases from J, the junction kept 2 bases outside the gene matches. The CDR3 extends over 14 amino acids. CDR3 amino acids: CASSSTSGQETQYF. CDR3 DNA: TGTGCCAGCAGCTCTACTAGCGGGCAAGAGACCCAGTACTTC.

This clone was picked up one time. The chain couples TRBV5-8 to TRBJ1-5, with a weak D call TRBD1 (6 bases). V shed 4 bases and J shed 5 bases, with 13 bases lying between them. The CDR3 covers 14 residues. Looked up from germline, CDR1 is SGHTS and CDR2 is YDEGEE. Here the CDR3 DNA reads TGTGCCAGCAGCGCAGGGGACGGTTATCAGCCCCAGCATTTT. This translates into CASSAGDGYQPQHF.

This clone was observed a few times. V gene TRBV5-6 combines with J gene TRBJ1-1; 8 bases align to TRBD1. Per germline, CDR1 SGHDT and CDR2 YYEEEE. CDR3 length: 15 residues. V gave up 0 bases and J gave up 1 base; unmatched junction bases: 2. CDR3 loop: CASSLDDRGNTEAFF. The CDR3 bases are TGTGCCAGCAGCTTGGATGACAGGGGGAACACTGAAGCTTTCTTT.

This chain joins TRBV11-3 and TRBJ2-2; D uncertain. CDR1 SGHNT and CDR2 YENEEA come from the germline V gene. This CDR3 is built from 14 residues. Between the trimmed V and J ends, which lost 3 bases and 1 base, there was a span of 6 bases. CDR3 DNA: TGTGCCAGCAGCTTCATCAGGAACACCGGGGAGCTGTTTTTT. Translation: CASSFIRNTGELFF.

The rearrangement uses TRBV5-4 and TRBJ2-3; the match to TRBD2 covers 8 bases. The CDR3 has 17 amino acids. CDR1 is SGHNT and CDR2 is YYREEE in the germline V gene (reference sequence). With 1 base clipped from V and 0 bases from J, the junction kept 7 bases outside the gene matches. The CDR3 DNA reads TGTGCCAGCAGCTTGAGGCTAGCGGGCCCTAGCACAGATACGCAGTATTTT. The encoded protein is CASSLRLAGPSTDTQYF.

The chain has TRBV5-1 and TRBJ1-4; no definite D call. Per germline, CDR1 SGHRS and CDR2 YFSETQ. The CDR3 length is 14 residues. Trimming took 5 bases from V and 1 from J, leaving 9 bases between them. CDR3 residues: CASRPTGTNEKLFF. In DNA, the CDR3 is TGCGCCAGCAGACCGACGGGAACTAATGAAAAACTGTTTTTT.

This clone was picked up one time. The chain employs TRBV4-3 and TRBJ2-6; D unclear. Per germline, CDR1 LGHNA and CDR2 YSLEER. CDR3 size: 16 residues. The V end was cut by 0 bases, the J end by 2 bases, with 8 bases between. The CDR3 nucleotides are TGCGCCAGCAGCCAAGATCTAACGGCTGGGGCCAACGTCCTGACTTTC. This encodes CASSQDLTAGANVLTF.

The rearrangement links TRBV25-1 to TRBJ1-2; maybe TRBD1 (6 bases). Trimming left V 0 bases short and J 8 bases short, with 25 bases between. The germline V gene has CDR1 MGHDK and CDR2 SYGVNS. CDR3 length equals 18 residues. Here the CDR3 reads CASSEYFGGTSPVRGYTF. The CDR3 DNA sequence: TGTGCCAGCAGTGAATATTTCGGGGGGACATCCCCGGTCCGGGGCTACACCTTC.

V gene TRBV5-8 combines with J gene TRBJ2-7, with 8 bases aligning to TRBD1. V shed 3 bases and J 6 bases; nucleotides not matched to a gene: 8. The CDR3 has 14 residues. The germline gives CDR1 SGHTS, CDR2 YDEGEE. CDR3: CASSWTGPTSEQYV. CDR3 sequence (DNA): TGTGCCAGCAGCTGGACAGGGCCAACGTCCGAGCAGTACGTC.

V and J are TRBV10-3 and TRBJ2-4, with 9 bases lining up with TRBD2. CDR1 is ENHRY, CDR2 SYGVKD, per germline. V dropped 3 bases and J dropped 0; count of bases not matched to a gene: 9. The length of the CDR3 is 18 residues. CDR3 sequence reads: CAISDAPAGGLAKNIQYF. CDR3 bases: TGTGCCATCAGTGATGCCCCAGCGGGAGGATTAGCCAAAAACATTCAGTACTTC.

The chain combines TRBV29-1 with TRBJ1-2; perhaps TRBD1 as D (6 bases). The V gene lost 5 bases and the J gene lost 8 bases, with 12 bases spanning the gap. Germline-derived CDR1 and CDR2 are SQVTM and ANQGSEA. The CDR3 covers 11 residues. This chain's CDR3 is CSVQGTNGYTF. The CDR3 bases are TGCAGCGTTCAGGGGACTAACGGCTACACCTTC.

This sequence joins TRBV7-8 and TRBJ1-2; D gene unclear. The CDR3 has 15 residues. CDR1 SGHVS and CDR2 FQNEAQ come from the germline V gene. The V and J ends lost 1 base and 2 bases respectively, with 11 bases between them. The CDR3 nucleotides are TGTGCCAGCAGCTTAGTTTCGGGTTTCAACTATGGCTACACCTTC. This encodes CASSLVSGFNYGYTF.